This T cell receptor (beta chain) stems from a study of cytomegalovirus exposure and HLA in healthy donors. Losses at the gene ends were 7 bases for V and 9 bases for J; bases not matched to a gene: 6. Germline V gene data show CDR1 as MNHNS and CDR2 as SASEGT. This CDR3 is 14 amino acids long. Researchers ran the PCR with 60 Vbeta and 13 Jbeta primers. The table came from immunoSEQ multiplex PCR; TCRdb's copy has only in-frame clones and leaves some out. Here the sample spans about 140,000 clones, around 84% being singletons. This clonotype originated in a man aged 50 to 60 in good health and CMV-seronegative. The sample consisted of PBMCs. This sequence joins TRBV6-1 and TRBJ2-7; the match to TRBD2 covers 16 bases. CDR3 loop: CASMGLAGGPRQYF. Here the CDR3 DNA reads TGTGCCAGCATGGGACTAGCGGGGGGGCCGCGGCAGTACTTC.